This T cell receptor (beta chain) was captured by sequencing in a study of graft-versus-host responses after intestinal transplantation. Only in-frame clones appear in the TCRdb table, and some are missing; sequencing was by immunoSEQ multiplex PCR. Of about 23,000 clones in the sample, roughly two fifths were seen once. J was trimmed by 7 bases and V by 2 bases; bases with no gene match: 8. Germline V CDR1 and CDR2: MNHEY, SMNVEV (reference sequence). This CDR3 is built from 15 residues. This clone was found a few times. Plated together were roughly 200,000 CFSE-labeled responder cells and roughly 200,000 irradiated, violet-dye-labeled stimulator cells.

The sample consisted of alloreactive CD8+ T cells from a mixed lymphocyte reaction culture, taken before transplantation. The subset is: CFSE-low proliferating T cells sorted from roughly 6-day pre-transplant mixed lymphocyte reaction (GvH or HvG direction). The chain is built from TRBV27 and TRBJ2-1; the match to TRBD2 covers 7 bases. The clonotype was recovered from a human patient who was an organ donor for intestinal transplantation. CDR3 nucleotides: TGTGCCAGCAGTTTAGAGGGAGGGTATTGGAATGAGCAGTTCTTC. Protein sequence: CASSLEGGYWNEQFF.